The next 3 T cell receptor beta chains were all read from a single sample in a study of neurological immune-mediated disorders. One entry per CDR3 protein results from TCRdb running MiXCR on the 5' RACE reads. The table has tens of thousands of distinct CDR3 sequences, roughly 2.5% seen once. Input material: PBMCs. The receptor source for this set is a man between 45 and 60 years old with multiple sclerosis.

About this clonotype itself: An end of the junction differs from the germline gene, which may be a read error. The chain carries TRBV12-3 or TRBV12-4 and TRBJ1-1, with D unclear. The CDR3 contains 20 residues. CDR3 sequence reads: CVSSSSNWESFGRTNTEAFF. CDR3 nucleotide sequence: TGTGTCAGCAGCTCGAGCAATTGGGAGTCGTTCGGACGTACGAACACTGAAGCTTTCTTT.

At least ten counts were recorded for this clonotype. The CDR3 DNA reads TGTGCCAGCAGTTCTCTGAAGGGAAAACTGTTTTTT. It encodes CASSSLKGKLFF. This chain connects TRBV6-2 or TRBV6-3 to TRBJ1-4; the D is unclear. The CDR3 totals 12 residues. Trimming stripped 4 bases from V and 10 bases from J, with 10 bases between. Germline V gene sequence: CDR1 MNHEY, CDR2 SVGEGT.

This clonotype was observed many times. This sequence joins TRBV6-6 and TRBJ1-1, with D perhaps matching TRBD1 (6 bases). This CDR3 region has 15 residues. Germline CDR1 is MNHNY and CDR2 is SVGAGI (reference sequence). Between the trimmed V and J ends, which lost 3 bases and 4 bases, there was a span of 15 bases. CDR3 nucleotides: TGTGCCAGCAGTTATCATTCCAGGGGCGGCACTGAAGCTTTCTTT. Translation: CASSYHSRGGTEAFF.